The 11 T cell receptor beta chains listed next were all sequenced from one sample in a study of T cell responses to AZD1222 COVID-19 vaccine. Clones were read by immunoSEQ multiplex PCR, and TCRdb kept only the in-frame ones, dropping some. The data show some 110,000 clones, 88% seen once. Sample: peripheral blood, taken on day 0 of AZD1222 vaccination. These receptor sequences come from an adult in good health.

The chain is built from TRBV5-1 and TRBJ1-5; 9 bases are a match to TRBD1. The CDR3 consists of 14 residues. The J segment lost 4 bases and the V segment lost 4 bases, leaving 3 bases of the junction unmatched. CDR1 SGHRS and CDR2 YFSETQ come from the germline V gene. The CDR3 nucleotides are TGCGCCAGCAGCGAGGGACAGGGAAATCAGCCCCAGCATTTT. Protein: CASSEGQGNQPQHF.

This clone was seen a few times. The gene calls are TRBV2 and TRBJ2-5; no reliable D call. Trimming left V 4 bases short and J 1 base short, with 7 bases between. CDR1 and CDR2 from the germline V gene are SNHLY and FYNNEI. There are 13 residues in the CDR3. CDR3 amino acids: CASSGTAQETQYF. For the CDR3, the DNA is TGTGCCAGCAGTGGAACGGCCCAAGAGACCCAGTACTTC. The variable domain in full, completed from reference TRBV2 and TRBJ2-5, reads EPEVTQTPSHQVTQMGQEVILRCVPISNHLYFYWYRQILGQKVEFLVSFYNNEISEKSEIFDDQFSVERPDGSNFTLKIRSTKLEDSAMYFCASSGTAQETQYFGPGTRLLVL.

The chain uses TRBV27 and TRBJ2-1; 7 nucleotides align to TRBD2. J gave up 5 bases and V 0 bases, and 7 bases lay outside the gene matches. The CDR3 length is 16 residues. Germline V gives CDR1 MNHEY, CDR2 SMNVEV (reference sequence). This CDR3 reads CASSLSVSSGNNEQFF. CDR3 sequence (DNA): TGTGCCAGCAGTTTATCCGTGTCTAGCGGAAACAATGAGCAGTTCTTC.

The chain is built from TRBV15 and TRBJ1-4; D ambiguous. CDR1 is LNHNV, CDR2 YYDKDF, per germline (reference sequence). The CDR3 contains 12 residues. Trimming removed 3 bases at V and 5 bases at J, with 4 bases between. The CDR3 loop reads CATSRINEKLFF. In nucleotides, the CDR3 is TGTGCCACCAGCAGGATAAATGAAAAACTGTTTTTT.

This rearrangement joins TRBV28 to TRBJ1-5; tentative D call: TRBD1 (6 bases). CDR1 is MDHEN, CDR2 SYDVKM, per germline. Trimming took off 7 bases at V and 1 base at J, with 11 bases between the two ends. This CDR3 has 14 amino acids. The CDR3 reads CASNRDGSNQPQHF. The CDR3 region has the DNA TGTGCCAGCAACAGGGATGGAAGCAATCAGCCCCAGCATTTT.

V usage is TRBV12-3 or TRBV12-4 and J usage is TRBJ1-2; D gene uncertain. V was clipped by 0 bases and J by 2 bases, with 4 bases between them. The CDR3 has 13 amino acids. CDR3 loop: CASSLAQNYGYTF. The CDR3 DNA is TGTGCCAGCAGTTTAGCCCAAAACTATGGCTACACCTTC.

V usage is TRBV5-1 and J usage is TRBJ1-2; tentative D call: TRBD1 (5 bases). Trimming took off 5 bases at V and 4 bases at J, with 9 bases between the two ends. The CDR3 extends over 12 amino acids. Germline V gene lookup returns CDR1 SGHRS and CDR2 YFSETQ. Here the CDR3 reads CASSLDSYGYTF. CDR3 nucleotides: TGCGCCAGCAGTTTAGACAGCTATGGCTACACCTTC.

Only a few counts were recorded for this clone. The gene calls are TRBV5-1 and TRBJ2-7, with TRBD1 identical over 8 bases. The CDR3 spans 14 residues. Trimming took 4 bases from V and 3 from J; bases not matched to a gene: 6. Germline values: CDR1 SGHRS, CDR2 YFSETQ. The CDR3 region is CASSPGQVGYEQYF. The CDR3, as DNA: TGCGCCAGCAGCCCGGGACAGGTGGGCTACGAGCAGTACTTC. The whole variable domain, remainder taken from reference TRBV5-1 and TRBJ2-7, is KAGVTQTPRYLIKTRGQQVTLSCSPISGHRSVSWYQQTPGQGLQFLFEYFSETQRNKGNFPGRFSGRQFSNSRSEMNVSTLELGDSALYLCASSPGQVGYEQYFGPGTRLTVT.

This clone was observed once. J is TRBJ2-3 and V is TRBV18; 7 nucleotides agree with TRBD1. Germline trimming cut 0 bases from V and 1 base from J; bases unmatched to any gene: 4. This CDR3 contains 16 residues. Germline loops: CDR1 KGHSH, CDR2 LQKENI. CDR3 bases: TGTGCCAGCTCACCACCGTTAGGACAGGGCACAGATACGCAGTATTTT. The encoded protein is CASSPPLGQGTDTQYF.

V usage is TRBV30 and J usage is TRBJ1-2; perhaps TRBD1 as D (6 bases). Germline assignment: CDR1 GTSNPN and CDR2 SVGIG (reference sequence). V was pared by 0 bases and J by 8 bases, with 13 bases between. There are 13 residues in the CDR3. The CDR3 protein is CAWSVGGGGGYTF. DNA of the CDR3: TGTGCCTGGAGTGTAGGGGGGGGAGGAGGCTACACCTTC.

This rearrangement joins TRBV3-1 (or the pseudogene TRBV3-2) to TRBJ2-3; either TRBD1 or TRBD2 may supply D (5 bases each). The V gene's germline CDR1 is LGHDT and CDR2 YNNKEL (reference sequence). The CDR3 contains 15 residues. The V end lost 4 bases, the J end lost 4 bases, and 15 bases lay between the germline ends. For the CDR3, the DNA is TGTGCCAGCAGCCCCGTATTTTGGGACCCAGATACGCAGTATTTT. Protein sequence: CASSPVFWDPDTQYF.